This T cell receptor (beta chain) is from a study of blood T cells in healthy people across ages. The study, taken as a whole, reports: Aged donors had fewer naive CD4+ cells and lower diversity than long-lived donors.

Sample-barcoded 5' priming and a J-beta primer mix drove a second PCR of about 6 to 12 cycles. Via MiXCR, TCRdb re-called the 5' RACE reads, giving one row per CDR3 protein. This table holds 800,000 to 950,000 distinct CDR3 sequences, about 29% found once. Comments on this clonotype: Its antigen is unknown.

Trimming took off 5 bases at V and 5 bases at J, with 15 bases between the two ends. This CDR3 is built from 14 residues. Germline V CDR1 and CDR2: SGHTA, FQGNSA. These data are also associated with another study on T cells of mothers and their children. That report notes: Researchers put all of the extracted RNA into cDNA synthesis, using 1.5 ug per 15 ul. The yield was over 8 million TCR beta CDR3 reads from each mother and some 3 million from each child.

Sequencing was performed on blood. This receptor was obtained from a woman aged 40-49 years in good health. The chain joins TRBV7-2 to TRBJ2-5; D may be TRBD1 (5 bases). The CDR3 DNA reads as TGTGCCAGCAGCGTTGGACCAAAGGGGGAGACCCAGTACTTC. This codes for CASSVGPKGETQYF. Full variable domain (remainder filled in from reference TRBV7-2 and TRBJ2-5): GAGVSQSPSNKVTEKGKDVELRCDPISGHTALYWYRQSLGQGLEFLIYFQGNSAPDKSGLPSDRFSAERTGGSVSTLTIQRTQQEDSAVYLCASSVGPKGETQYFGPGTRLLVL.